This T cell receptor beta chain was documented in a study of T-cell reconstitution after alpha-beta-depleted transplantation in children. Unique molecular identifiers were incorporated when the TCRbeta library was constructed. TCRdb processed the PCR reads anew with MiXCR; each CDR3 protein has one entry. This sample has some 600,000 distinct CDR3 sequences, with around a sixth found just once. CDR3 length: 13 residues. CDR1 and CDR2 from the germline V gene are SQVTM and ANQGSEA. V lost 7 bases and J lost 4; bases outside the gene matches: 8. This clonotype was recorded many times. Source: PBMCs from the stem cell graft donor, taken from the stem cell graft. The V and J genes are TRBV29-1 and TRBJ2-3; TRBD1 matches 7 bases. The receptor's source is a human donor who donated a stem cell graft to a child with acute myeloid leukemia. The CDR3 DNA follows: TGCAGCGGCGACACAGGGGCCGCAGATACGCAGTATTTT. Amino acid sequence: CSGDTGAADTQYF.